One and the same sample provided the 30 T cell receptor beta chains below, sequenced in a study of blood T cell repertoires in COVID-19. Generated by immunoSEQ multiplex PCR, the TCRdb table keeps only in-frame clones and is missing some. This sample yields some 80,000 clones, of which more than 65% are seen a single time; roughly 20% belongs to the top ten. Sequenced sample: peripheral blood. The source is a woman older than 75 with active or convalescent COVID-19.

The CDR3 sequence is CASSKFRSGNTIYF. The DNA of the CDR3 is TGTGCCAGCAGCAAATTCCGTTCGGGAAACACCATATATTTT. J is TRBJ1-3 and V is TRBV21-1. TRBV21-1 is shown as a pseudogene. This CDR3 spans 14 amino acids.

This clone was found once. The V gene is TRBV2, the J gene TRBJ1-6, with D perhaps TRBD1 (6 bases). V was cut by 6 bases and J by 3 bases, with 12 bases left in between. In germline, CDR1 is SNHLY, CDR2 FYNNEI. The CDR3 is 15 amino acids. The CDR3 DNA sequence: TGTGCCAGCAGGGGGGACAAACTCTATAATTCACCCCTCCACTTT. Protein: CASRGDKLYNSPLHF.

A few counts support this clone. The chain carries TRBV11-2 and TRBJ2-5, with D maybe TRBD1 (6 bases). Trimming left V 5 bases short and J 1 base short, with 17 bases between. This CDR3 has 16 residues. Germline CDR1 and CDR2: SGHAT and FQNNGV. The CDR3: CASSPSDLGGQETQYF. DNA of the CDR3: TGTGCCAGCAGCCCATCGGATCTAGGGGGCCAAGAGACCCAGTACTTC.

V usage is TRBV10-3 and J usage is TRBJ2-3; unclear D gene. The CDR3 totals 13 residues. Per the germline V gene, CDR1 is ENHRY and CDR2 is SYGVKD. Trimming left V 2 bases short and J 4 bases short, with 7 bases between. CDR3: CAISEPLADTQYF. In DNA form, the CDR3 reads TGTGCCATCAGTGAGCCCCTCGCAGATACGCAGTATTTT.

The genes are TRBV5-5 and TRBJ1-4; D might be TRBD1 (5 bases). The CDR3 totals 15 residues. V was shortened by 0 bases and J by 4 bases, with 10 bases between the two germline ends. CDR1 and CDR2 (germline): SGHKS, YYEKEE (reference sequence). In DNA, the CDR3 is TGTGCCAGCAGCTTGGTTGGGGGGTATAATGAAAAACTGTTTTTT. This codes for CASSLVGGYNEKLFF.

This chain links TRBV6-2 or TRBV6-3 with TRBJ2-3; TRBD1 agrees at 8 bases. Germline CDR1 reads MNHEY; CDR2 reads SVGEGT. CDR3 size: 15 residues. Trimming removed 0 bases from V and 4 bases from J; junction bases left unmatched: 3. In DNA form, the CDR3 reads TGTGCCAGCAGTTACTCTGGACAGGGCCCAGATACGCAGTATTTT. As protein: CASSYSGQGPDTQYF.

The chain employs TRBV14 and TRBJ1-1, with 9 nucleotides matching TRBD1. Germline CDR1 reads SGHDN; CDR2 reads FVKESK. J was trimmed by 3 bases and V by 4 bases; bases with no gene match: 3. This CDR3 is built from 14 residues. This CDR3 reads CASSPRTGDTEAFF. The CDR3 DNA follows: TGTGCCAGCAGCCCTCGGACAGGGGACACTGAAGCTTTCTTT.

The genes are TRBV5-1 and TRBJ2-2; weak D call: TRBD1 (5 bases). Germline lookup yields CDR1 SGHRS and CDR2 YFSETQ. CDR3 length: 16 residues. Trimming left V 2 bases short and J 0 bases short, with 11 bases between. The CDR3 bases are TGCGCCAGCAGCTTCGGTGGGGCTACGAACACCGGGGAGCTGTTTTTT. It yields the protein CASSFGGATNTGELFF.

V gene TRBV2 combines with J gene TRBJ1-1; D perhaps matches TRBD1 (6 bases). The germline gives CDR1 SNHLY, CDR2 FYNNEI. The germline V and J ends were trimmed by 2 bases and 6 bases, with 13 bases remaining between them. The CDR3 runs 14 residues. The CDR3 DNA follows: TGTGCCAGCAGTGAAAGGGGGGGGTTCGCTGAAGCTTTCTTT. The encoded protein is CASSERGGFAEAFF. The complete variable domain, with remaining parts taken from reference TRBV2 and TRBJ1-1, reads EPEVTQTPSHQVTQMGQEVILRCVPISNHLYFYWYRQILGQKVEFLVSFYNNEISEKSEIFDDQFSVERPDGSNFTLKIRSTKLEDSAMYFCASSERGGFAEAFFGQGTRLTVV.

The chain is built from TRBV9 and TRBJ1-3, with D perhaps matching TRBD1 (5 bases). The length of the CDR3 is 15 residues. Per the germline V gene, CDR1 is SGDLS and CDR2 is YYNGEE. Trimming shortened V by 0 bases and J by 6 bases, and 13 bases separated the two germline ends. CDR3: CASSVGGTQENTIYF. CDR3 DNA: TGTGCCAGCAGCGTAGGCGGGACTCAGGAAAACACCATATATTTT.

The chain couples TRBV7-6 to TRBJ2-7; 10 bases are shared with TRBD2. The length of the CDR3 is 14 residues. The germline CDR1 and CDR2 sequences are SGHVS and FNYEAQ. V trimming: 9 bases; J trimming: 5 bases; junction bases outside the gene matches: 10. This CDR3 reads CASGRWTSGNEQYF. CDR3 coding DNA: TGTGCCAGTGGTCGATGGACTAGCGGCAACGAGCAGTACTTC.

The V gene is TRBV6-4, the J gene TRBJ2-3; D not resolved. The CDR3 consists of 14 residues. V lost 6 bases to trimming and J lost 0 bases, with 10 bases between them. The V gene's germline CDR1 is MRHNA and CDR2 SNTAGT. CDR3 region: CASRQNPSTDTQYF. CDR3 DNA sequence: TGTGCCAGCAGACAGAATCCTAGCACAGATACGCAGTATTTT.

CDR3 in amino acids: CASSPQGFMNTEAFF. CDR3 coding DNA: TGTGCCAGCAGCCCTCAGGGTTTCATGAACACTGAAGCTTTCTTT. The chain is built from TRBV5-6 and TRBJ1-1; D possibly corresponds to TRBD1 (5 bases). Per germline, CDR1 SGHDT and CDR2 YYEEEE. This CDR3 contains 15 residues. Trimming removed 4 bases from V and 0 bases from J, with 13 bases in between.

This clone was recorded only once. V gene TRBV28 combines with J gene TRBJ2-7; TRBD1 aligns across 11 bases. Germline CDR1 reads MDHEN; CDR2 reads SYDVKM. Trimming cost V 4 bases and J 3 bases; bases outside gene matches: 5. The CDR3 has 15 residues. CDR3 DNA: TGTGCCAGCAGTTCCTCCGGGACAGGGGGCTACGAGCAGTACTTC. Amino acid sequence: CASSSSGTGGYEQYF. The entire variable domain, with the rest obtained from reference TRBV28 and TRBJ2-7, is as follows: DVKVTQSSRYLVKRTGEKVFLECVQDMDHENMFWYRQDPGLGLRLIYFSYDVKMKEKGDIPEGYSVSREKKERFSLILESASTNQTSMYLCASSSSGTGGYEQYFGPGTRLTVT.

The CDR3 nucleotides are TGTGCCAGCAGCCCCGCGGGGGTTGGGGCCAACGTCCTGACTTTC. As protein: CASSPAGVGANVLTF. This chain connects TRBV9 to TRBJ2-6; TRBD2 aligns across 7 bases. CDR1 and CDR2 (germline): SGDLS, YYNGEE. V lost 4 bases, J lost 3 bases, and 4 bases stayed unmatched. The CDR3 consists of 15 residues.

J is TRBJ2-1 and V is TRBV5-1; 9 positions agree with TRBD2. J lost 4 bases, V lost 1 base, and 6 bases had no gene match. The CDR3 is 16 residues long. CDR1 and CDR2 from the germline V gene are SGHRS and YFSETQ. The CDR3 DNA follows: TGCGCCAGCAGCTTGTCGAGAGCGGGGGGTTACAATGAGCAGTTCTTC. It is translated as CASSLSRAGGYNEQFF.

The CDR3, as DNA: TGTGCCAGCTCACCACCGAGTTCACAGGAGAAAAACATTCAGTACTTC. This translates into CASSPPSSQEKNIQYF. The V call is TRBV18, the J call TRBJ2-4; weak D call: TRBD1 (5 bases). This CDR3 is 16 amino acids long. The V end was cut by 0 bases, the J end by 4 bases, with 13 bases between. Germline CDR1 and CDR2: KGHSH and LQKENI.

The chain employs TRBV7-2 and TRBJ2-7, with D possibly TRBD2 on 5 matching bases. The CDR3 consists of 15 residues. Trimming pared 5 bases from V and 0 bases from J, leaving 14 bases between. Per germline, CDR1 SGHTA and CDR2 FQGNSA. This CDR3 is CASSRSVGSSYEQYF. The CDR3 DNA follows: TGTGCCAGCAGCCGGTCCGTGGGGAGCTCCTACGAGCAGTACTTC.

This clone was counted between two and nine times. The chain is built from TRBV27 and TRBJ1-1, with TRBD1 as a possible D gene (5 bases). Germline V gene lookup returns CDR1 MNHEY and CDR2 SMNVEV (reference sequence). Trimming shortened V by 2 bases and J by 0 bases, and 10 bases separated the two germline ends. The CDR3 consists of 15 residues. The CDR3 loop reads CASSLRAGLNTEAFF. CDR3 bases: TGTGCCAGCAGTTTAAGGGCAGGGCTGAACACTGAAGCTTTCTTT.

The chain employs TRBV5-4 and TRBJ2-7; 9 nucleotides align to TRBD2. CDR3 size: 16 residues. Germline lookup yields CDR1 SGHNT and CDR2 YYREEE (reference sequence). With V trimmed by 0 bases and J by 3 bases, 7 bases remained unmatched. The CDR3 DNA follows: TGTGCCAGCAGCTTGGGGGCGGGGGGGGAAGACTACGAGCAGTACTTC. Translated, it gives CASSLGAGGEDYEQYF.

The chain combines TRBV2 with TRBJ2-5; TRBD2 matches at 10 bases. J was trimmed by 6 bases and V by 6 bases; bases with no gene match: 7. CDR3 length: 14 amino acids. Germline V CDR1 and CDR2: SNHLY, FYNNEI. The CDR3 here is CASRGQRGGQTQYF. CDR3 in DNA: TGTGCCAGCAGAGGCCAGCGGGGGGGACAGACCCAGTACTTC.

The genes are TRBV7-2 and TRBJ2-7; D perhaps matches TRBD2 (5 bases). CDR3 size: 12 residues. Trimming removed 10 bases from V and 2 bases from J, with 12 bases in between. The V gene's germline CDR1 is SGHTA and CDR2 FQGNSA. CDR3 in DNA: TGTGCCACTGGGAGTGTAGCCTACGAGCAGTACTTC. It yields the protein CATGSVAYEQYF.

CDR3 nucleotides: TGTGCCTGGAGAAAGACAGGGAGGAACACTGAAGCTTTCTTT. Translation: CAWRKTGRNTEAFF. The rearrangement joins TRBV30 to TRBJ1-1; 7 positions agree with TRBD1. CDR1 is GTSNPN and CDR2 is SVGIG in the germline V gene (reference sequence). Trimming at V came to 3 bases and at J to 1 base, leaving 5 bases not matched to a gene. The CDR3 runs 14 residues.

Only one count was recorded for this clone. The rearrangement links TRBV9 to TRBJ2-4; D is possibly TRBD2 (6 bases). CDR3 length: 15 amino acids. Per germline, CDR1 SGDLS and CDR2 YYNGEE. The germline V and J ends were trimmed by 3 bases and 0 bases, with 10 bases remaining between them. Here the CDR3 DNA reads TGTGCCAGCAGCGGTGGGAGGTTAGCCAAAAACATTCAGTACTTC. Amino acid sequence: CASSGGRLAKNIQYF.

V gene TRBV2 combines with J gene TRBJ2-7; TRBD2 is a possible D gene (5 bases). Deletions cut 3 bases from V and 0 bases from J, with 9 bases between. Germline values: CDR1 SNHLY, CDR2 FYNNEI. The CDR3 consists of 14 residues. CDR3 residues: CASSESGRSYEQYF. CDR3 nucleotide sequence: TGTGCCAGCAGTGAGAGCGGTCGCTCCTACGAGCAGTACTTC.

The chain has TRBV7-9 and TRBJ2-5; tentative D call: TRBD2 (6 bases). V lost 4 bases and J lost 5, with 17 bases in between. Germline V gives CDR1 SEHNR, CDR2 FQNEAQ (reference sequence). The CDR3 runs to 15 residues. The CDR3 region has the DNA TGTGCCAGCAGCTATCCTCTCGGGGGAAGCGAGACCCAGTACTTC. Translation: CASSYPLGGSETQYF.

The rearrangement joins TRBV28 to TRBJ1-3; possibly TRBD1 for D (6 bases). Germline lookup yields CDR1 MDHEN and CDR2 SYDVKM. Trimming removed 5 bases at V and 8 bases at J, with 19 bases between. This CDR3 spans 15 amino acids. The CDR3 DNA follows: TGTGCCAGCAGTGCGCTACAGGGAAACGGGGACACCATATATTTT. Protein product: CASSALQGNGDTIYF.

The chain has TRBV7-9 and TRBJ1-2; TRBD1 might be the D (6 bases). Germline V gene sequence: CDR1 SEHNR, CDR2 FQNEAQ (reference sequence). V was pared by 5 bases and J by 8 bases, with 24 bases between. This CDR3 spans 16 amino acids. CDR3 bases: TGTGCCAGCAGCCCGTGGACAGTCGGTCCCACTATGGGCTACACCTTC. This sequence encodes CASSPWTVGPTMGYTF.

The CDR3 DNA is TGTGCCAGCAGCGATATGGCCGTCAAAAAACTGTTTTTT. This codes for CASSDMAVKKLFF. This chain joins TRBV7-8 and TRBJ1-4; D gene ambiguous. Germline lookup yields CDR1 SGHVS and CDR2 FQNEAQ. The CDR3 contains 13 residues. V was shortened by 5 bases and J by 9 bases, with 13 bases between the two germline ends.

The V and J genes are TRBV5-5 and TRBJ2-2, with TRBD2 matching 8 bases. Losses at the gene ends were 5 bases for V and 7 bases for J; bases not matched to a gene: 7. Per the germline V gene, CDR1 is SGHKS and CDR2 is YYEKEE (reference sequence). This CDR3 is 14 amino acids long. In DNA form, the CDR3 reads TGTGCCAGCAGTATATCGGGGGGGAACGGGGAGCTGTTTTTT. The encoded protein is CASSISGGNGELFF.